The rows below give T cell receptor beta chains drawn from one sample of a study of cytotoxic CD8 clonotypes in ibrutinib-treated CLL. Some clones are missing from TCRdb's copy, which holds only in-frame ones; the method was immunoSEQ multiplex PCR. The sample has 100,000 or so clones; approximately 58% are singletons. This sample comprised PBMCs, obtained after 24 months of ibrutinib treatment. The receptors derive from a human donor with chronic lymphocytic leukemia. The CDR3 runs from the conserved cysteine through the conserved F or W. D genes are given only for firm matches. A row's size may be missing; if present it is once, few, many or a size class.

V gene	clone size	D gene	J gene	CDR3 DNA	CDR3 protein
TRBV14	few	.	TRBJ2-6	TGTGCCAGCAGCCCCCTGATTTTTAGCTCTGGGGCCAACGTCCTGACTTTC	CASSPLIFSSGANVLTF
TRBV18	.	TRBD1	TRBJ1-2	TGTGCCAGCTCGGGGGAGCAGGGGGCTAGCGGCTACACCTTC	CASSGEQGASGYTF
TRBV7-2	.	.	TRBJ2-2	TGTGCCAGCAGCTTAGGAGCAGGGGCCACCGGGGAGCTGTTTTTT	CASSLGAGATGELFF
TRBV6-5	.	.	TRBJ1-1	TGTGCCAGCAGTATGTTCCCCGGGGTAGGGACTGAAGCTTTCTTT	CASSMFPGVGTEAFF
TRBV21-1	.	.	TRBJ2-1	TGTGCCAGCAGACCTAGCGGGGAACTCTACAATGAGCAGTTCTTC	CASRPSGELYNEQFF
TRBV19	.	.	TRBJ1-5	TGTGCCAGTAGTATAGTTCTGGGGTTCCAGCCCCAGCATTTT	CASSIVLGFQPQHF
TRBV5-5	.	.	TRBJ1-4	TGTGCCAGCAGCTGGGACGGAACAACCGAAAAACTGTTTTTT	CASSWDGTTEKLFF
TRBV7-2	.	.	TRBJ2-7	TGTGCCAGCAGCCCATGGGGGTCTTCCTACGAGCAGTACTTC	CASSPWGSSYEQYF
TRBV6-5	.	TRBD1	TRBJ2-7	TGTGCCAGCACAGCCCCCGGGACAGGGCTCAACGAGCAGTACTTC	CASTAPGTGLNEQYF
TRBV1	few	.	TRBJ1-5	TGCACCAGCAGCCAGGTCTCAGGGGGCGGACAGCCCCAGCATTTT	CTSSQVSGGGQPQHF
TRBV6-1	.	.	TRBJ1-1	TGTGCCACCGGAAAATACAGTTACACTGAAGCTTTCTTT	CATGKYSYTEAFF
TRBV9	few	.	TRBJ2-5	TGTGCCAGCAGCGCCGGGACTGGGAGAGTACTAGAGACCCAGTACTTC	CASSAGTGRVLETQYF
TRBV7-9	.	.	TRBJ1-2	TGTGCCAGCAGCGAAGACACGGGTCGGTATGGCTACACCTTC	CASSEDTGRYGYTF
TRBV6-1	few	.	TRBJ2-3	TGTGCCAGCGTCCTCGGAGGGGGCACAGATACGCAGTATTTT	CASVLGGGTDTQYF
TRBV2	.	TRBD1	TRBJ1-5	TGTGCCAGCAGTGGTCGACAGGGTTATCAGCCCCAGCATTTT	CASSGRQGYQPQHF
TRBV25-1	.	.	TRBJ2-7	TGTGCCAGCAGGGTGGCTGGGCTCTACGACTACGAGCAGTACTTC	CASRVAGLYDYEQYF
TRBV30	.	.	TRBJ2-3	TGTGCCTGGAGTCTAGGCACAGATACGCAGTATTTT	CAWSLGTDTQYF
TRBV28	.	.	TRBJ1-2	TGTGCCAGCACCGTCCCCGGGGGATATGGCTACACCTTC	CASTVPGGYGYTF
TRBV20-1	.	.	TRBJ1-1	TGCAGTGCTAGAGATCACGACAGAGCTTTCTTT	CSARDHDRAFF
TRBV5-1	.	TRBD1	TRBJ2-7	TGCGCCAGCAGCTTGGCGGGACAGCGGTCCTACGAGCAGTACTTC	CASSLAGQRSYEQYF
TRBV30	few	.	TRBJ2-2	TGTGCCTGGAGTCGCGGACAGTTGAACACCGGGGAGCTGTTTTTT	CAWSRGQLNTGELFF
TRBV5-4	few	.	TRBJ2-1	TGTGCCAGCAGCTCCTCTACGGAACCCTACAATGAGCAGTTCTTC	CASSSSTEPYNEQFF
TRBV30	.	TRBD1	TRBJ1-3	TGTGCCTGGAGGGACAGGGGGCGAAACACCATATATTTT	CAWRDRGRNTIYF
TRBV14	few	TRBD1	TRBJ1-1	TGTGCCAGCAGCCCGGACAGGACCCAAGCTTTCTTT	CASSPDRTQAFF
TRBV7-8	.	.	TRBJ1-5	TGTGCCAGCAGCTTAGCAGGGAGCAATCAGCCCCAGCATTTT	CASSLAGSNQPQHF
TRBV6-5	.	.	TRBJ1-1	TGTGCCAGCAGGGGGATCATGAACACTGAAGCTTTCTTT	CASRGIMNTEAFF
TRBV18	.	.	TRBJ2-3	TGTGCCAGCTCACCACAAAGGGTAGCGGCCACAGATACGCAGTATTTT	CASSPQRVAATDTQYF
TRBV29-1	.	.	TRBJ2-5	TGCAGCGTTGACGTAGGCCAAGAGACCCAGTACTTC	CSVDVGQETQYF
TRBV7-2	.	.	TRBJ1-1	TGTGCCAGCAGCTTTGGACGGTACACTGAAGCTTTCTTT	CASSFGRYTEAFF
TRBV30	few	.	TRBJ2-1	TGTGCCTGGAGTGAGAACTCCTACAATGAGCAGTTCTTC	CAWSENSYNEQFF
TRBV18	.	TRBD2	TRBJ2-1	TGTGCCAGCTCACCCGGGACTAGCGGAACCTACAATGAGCAGTTCTTC	CASSPGTSGTYNEQFF
TRBV28	.	.	TRBJ2-5	TGTGCCAGCAGTCTTAGACAGTCAGAGACCCAGTACTTC	CASSLRQSETQYF
TRBV28	.	TRBD1	TRBJ1-2	TGTGCCAGCAGAGGACAGGGGAACTATGGCTACACCTTC	CASRGQGNYGYTF
TRBV30	.	.	TRBJ2-5	TGTGCCTGGAGTGTAGTCGGTAAAGACGAGACCCAGTACTTC	CAWSVVGKDETQYF
TRBV4-1	.	TRBD1	TRBJ2-7	TGCGCCAGCAGCCGCGGACAGGAATTCTACGAGCAGTACTTC	CASSRGQEFYEQYF
TRBV11-1	.	.	TRBJ2-7	TGTGCCAGCAGCTTAGCCCCAGACACCTACGAGCAGTACTTC	CASSLAPDTYEQYF
TRBV9	few	TRBD1	TRBJ2-7	TGTGCCAGCAGCATCGGGACAGGGTTCAACGAGCAGTACTTC	CASSIGTGFNEQYF
TRBV13	.	.	TRBJ2-6	TGTGCCAGCACCCTGAATATTGGGGCCAACGTCCTGACTTTC	CASTLNIGANVLTF
TRBV7-2	.	.	TRBJ2-7	TGTGCCAGCAGCTTAAAGGCCTCATCCTACGAGCAGTACTTC	CASSLKASSYEQYF
TRBV7-2	few	.	TRBJ2-7	TGTGCCAGCAGCTTAGGGGGATCGGCGGGTCTAGAGCAGTACTTC	CASSLGGSAGLEQYF
TRBV28	.	.	TRBJ2-3	TGTGCCGGACGAGACAGGAGCACAGATACGCAGTATTTT	CAGRDRSTDTQYF
TRBV10-1	.	.	TRBJ2-5	TGCGCCAGCAGTGAGTCGATTGCTTGTCGGACAGCCGGCTCCTTGGGGGGAGAGACCCAGTACTTC	CASSESIACRTAGSLGGETQYF
TRBV2	.	.	TRBJ1-1	TGTGCCAGCAGATACGGAAGCACTGAAGCTTTCTTT	CASRYGSTEAFF
TRBV21-1	.	.	TRBJ1-2	TGTGCCAGCTACGTGCCTAAACAGACAGAAAATTATGGCTACACCTTC	CASYVPKQTENYGYTF
TRBV18	.	TRBD1	TRBJ1-2	TGTGCCAGCTCACCCCTGGACAGGGCCTATGGCTACACCTTC	CASSPLDRAYGYTF
TRBV5-4	.	.	TRBJ1-3	TGTGCCAGCAGCTTGATGGGGCCTGGAAACACCATATATTTT	CASSLMGPGNTIYF
TRBV25-1	.	TRBD1	TRBJ1-5	TGTGCCAGCAGTGGAAGCAGGGGGAGTAGCAATCAGCCCCAGCATTTT	CASSGSRGSSNQPQHF
TRBV2	.	.	TRBJ2-2	TGTGCCAGCAGTGAGAATCGTCCGCAGGGACCCGGGGAGCTGTTTTTT	CASSENRPQGPGELFF
TRBV27	.	TRBD1	TRBJ2-3	TGTGCCAGCACCCAAGGGACAGGGCCCTATACGCAGTATTTT	CASTQGTGPYTQYF
TRBV29-1	.	TRBD1	TRBJ1-6	TGCAGCGTTAGGACAGGGGAGCCCAATTCACCCCTCCACTTT	CSVRTGEPNSPLHF
TRBV28	.	.	TRBJ1-4	TGTGCCAGCAGGGCCAGCGGAGAGAGGGGAAAACTGTTTTTT	CASRASGERGKLFF
TRBV6-5	.	TRBD2	TRBJ2-7	TGTGCCAGCAGCCCCCGAGGACTAGGCTCCGAGCAGTACTTC	CASSPRGLGSEQYF
TRBV25-1	.	.	TRBJ2-3	TGTGCCAGCAGTGTGGGCGGGTCGGATACGCAGTATTTT	CASSVGGSDTQYF
TRBV7-8	.	.	TRBJ1-1	TGTGCCAGCAGCCCAGGACGAGGAGCTTTCTTT	CASSPGRGAFF
TRBV6-6	many	.	TRBJ2-7	TGTGCCAGCGAAGTTGCTCCCGGGACAACGGCCGTAGAGCAGTACTTC	CASEVAPGTTAVEQYF
TRBV7-2	many	TRBD2	TRBJ2-1	TGTGCCAGCAGCTTAGCAATAGCGGGGGGCTACAATGAGCAGTTCTTC	CASSLAIAGGYNEQFF
TRBV19	few	.	TRBJ2-3	TGTGCCAGTAGCGGGAGCACAGATACGCAGTATTTT	CASSGSTDTQYF
TRBV29-1	.	.	TRBJ2-3	TGCAGCGTTGATTCCGGGAACACAGATACGCAGTATTTT	CSVDSGNTDTQYF
TRBV6-1	.	.	TRBJ2-7	TGTGCCAGCAGTGAATGGGCGGAGCAGTACTTC	CASSEWAEQYF
TRBV7-6	.	.	TRBJ2-3	TGTGCCAGCAGGGGGTCAGTTCACGATACGCAGTATTTT	CASRGSVHDTQYF